The TCR beta chain described here comes from a study of T cell changes during pregnancy in multiple sclerosis. CDR1 is SGHDT, CDR2 YYEEEE, per germline. This CDR3 is 15 amino acids long. Trimming cost V 2 bases and J 0 bases, with 12 bases left between them. Measured with immunoSEQ multiplex PCR; TCRdb has only the in-frame clones, and not every one. This repertoire shows 25,000 to 35,000 clones, roughly 87% found once; its top ten account for approximately 8%. The sample was CD8+ T cells from peripheral blood mononuclear cells, taken before pregnancy. The V gene is TRBV5-6, the J gene TRBJ2-7, with D possibly matching TRBD1 (5 bases). The receptor was derived from a female donor with multiple sclerosis, enrolled in a pregnancy study. DNA for the CDR3: TGTGCCAGCAGCTTCCCCGAGACAGACTCCTACGAGCAGTACTTC. Translation: CASSFPETDSYEQYF.